Described below is a single T cell receptor beta chain sequence and its context. Its antigen is still unknown. This specimen belongs to a study of cytomegalovirus exposure and HLA in healthy donors. The germline V gene has CDR1 MNHNS and CDR2 SASEGT. The CDR3 sequence is 15 residues long. Unmatched junction bases numbered 3, after V lost 1 base and J lost 3 bases. Study conclusions and caveats: Rare TCR sequences predominated, though certain public TCRs were found in many donors. An apparent linkage of common viral pathogens to several of the most significant clusters emerged in a later analysis.

PCR primers comprised 60 Vbeta and 13 Jbeta primers. TCRdb's copy holds only in-frame clones and misses some; the assay was immunoSEQ multiplex PCR. The sample shows 200,000 to 300,000 clones, 84% of them seen only once. Specimen: PBMCs. J is TRBJ2-7 and V is TRBV6-1; 10 bases line up with TRBD2. The TCR originated in a woman aged 40-49 years in good health and CMV-seropositive. The CDR3 region is CASSEGLAGHYEQYF. In DNA, the CDR3 is TGTGCCAGCAGTGAAGGACTAGCGGGCCACTACGAGCAGTACTTC.